This T cell receptor (beta chain) was sequenced for a study of blood T cell repertoires in COVID-19. Study information: The United States, Italy and Spain supplied acute and convalescent COVID-19 samples. T cells, B-cell-depleted T cells, or PBMCs provided the cDNA or gDNA that served as material.

The CDR3 length is 12 residues. V was pared by 3 bases and J by 4 bases, with 6 bases between. Germline V gives CDR1 DFQATT, CDR2 SNEGSKA (reference sequence). Repertoires were generated with immunoSEQ multiplex PCR, while TCRdb's copy carries only in-frame clones and drops some. The sample carries about 210,000 clones, about 88% recorded once. The origin of this receptor is a man between 65 and 79 years old with acute or convalescent COVID-19. The sample comprised peripheral blood. The chain joins TRBV20-1 to TRBJ2-2; D gene unclear. The CDR3 sequence: CSASQFTGELFF. DNA for the CDR3: TGCAGTGCTAGTCAGTTCACCGGGGAGCTGTTTTTT.